This passage covers 30 T cell receptor beta chains from one sample sequenced in a study of T cells in Graves' hyperthyroidism and ophthalmopathy. It was RNA transcripts that yielded the amplified TCR beta CDR3 regions. The TCR CDR3 was amplified in a first-round RT-PCR using the HTBI primer set. TCRdb reprocessed the multiplex PCR reads with MiXCR, giving one entry per CDR3 protein. In the table there are around 300,000 distinct CDR3 sequences, 15% of which are singletons. The source material was blood. The receptors derive from a woman in her forties or fifties with Graves' hyperthyroidism that later progressed to Graves' ophthalmopathy.

This clonotype was counted many times. The V call is TRBV30, the J call TRBJ1-2; D gene unclear. CDR1 and CDR2 from the germline V gene are GTSNPN and SVGIG (reference sequence). This CDR3 has 13 residues. V lost 3 bases to trimming and J lost 6 bases, with 14 bases between them. CDR3 residues: CAWRRKLDDGYTF. The DNA of the CDR3 is TGTGCCTGGAGGCGGAAGTTAGATGATGGCTACACCTTC.

This clonotype was counted ten times or more. This chain joins TRBV20-1 and TRBJ2-1; D possibly matches TRBD1 or TRBD2 (5 bases each). This CDR3 region has 16 residues. The germline V gene encodes CDR1 DFQATT and CDR2 SNEGSKA (reference sequence). Trimming shortened V by 1 base and J by 0 bases, and 13 bases separated the two germline ends. The CDR3 nucleotides are TGCAGTGCTAGAGGTGGGACGGGTCGCTCCTACAATGAGCAGTTCTTC. Translation: CSARGGTGRSYNEQFF.

This clonotype was picked up many times. The genes are TRBV11-2 and TRBJ1-5, with a possible D match to TRBD1 (5 bases). In germline, CDR1 is SGHAT, CDR2 FQNNGV. V was clipped by 6 bases and J by 7 bases, with 16 bases between them. The CDR3 extends over 14 amino acids. The CDR3, as DNA: TGTGCCAGCAGTCACACTCGGGGGGGGCAGCCCCAGCATTTT. Translation: CASSHTRGGQPQHF.

About this clonotype: One base away lies a much larger clone, so this may be a sequencing read error. J is TRBJ2-7 and V is TRBV7-2; D tentatively reads TRBD1 or TRBD2 (5 bases each). The germline gives CDR1 SGHTA, CDR2 FQGNSA. The CDR3 has 14 amino acids. Trimming pared 0 bases from V and 3 bases from J, leaving 9 bases between. CDR3 nucleotides: TGTGCCAGCAGCTTAGCGCTGGGGGACTACGAGCAGTACTTC. This codes for CASSLALGDYEQYF.

In this sample, this clonotype turned up a few times. A single base separates this from a much larger clone, so it may be a read error. The V gene is TRBV5-1, the J gene TRBJ2-1; 9 nucleotides align to TRBD1. The CDR3 is made up of 16 amino acids. CDR1 and CDR2 from the germline V gene are SGHRS and YFSETQ. The CDR3 DNA sequence: TGCGCCAGCAGCTCGGCCGGACAGGGGCCCTACAATGAGCGGTTCTTC. The encoded protein is CASSSAGQGPYNERFF.

This clonotype appeared a single time. The chain has TRBV3-1 and TRBJ2-4, with D perhaps matching TRBD1 or TRBD2 (5 bases each). Germline loops: CDR1 LGHDT, CDR2 YNNKEL (reference sequence). Trimming shortened V by 1 base and J by 7 bases, and 14 bases separated the two germline ends. This CDR3 has 15 residues. CDR3 sequence (DNA): TGTGCCAGCAGCCAAGTCGGGACCGAAGCCAACATTCAGTACTTC. Encoded protein: CASSQVGTEANIQYF.

This sequence joins TRBV20-1 and TRBJ1-5; possible D gene TRBD1, 5 bases. CDR1 DFQATT and CDR2 SNEGSKA come from the germline V gene (reference sequence). Trimming took off 0 bases at V and 4 bases at J, with 19 bases between the two ends. This CDR3 region has 17 residues. The CDR3 sequence: CSARDLSARERNQPQHF. CDR3 DNA: TGCAGTGCTAGAGATTTATCGGCCAGGGAGCGGAATCAGCCCCAGCATTTT.

This clonotype was found many times. The CDR3 DNA reads as TGCGCCAGCAGCTGGGGGGACAGTAATACCTACGAGCAGTACTTC. Residues: CASSWGDSNTYEQYF. The chain has TRBV5-1 and TRBJ2-7, with D perhaps TRBD1 (7 bases). Germline values: CDR1 SGHRS, CDR2 YFSETQ. The length of the CDR3 is 15 residues. The V end lost 3 bases, the J end lost 2 bases, and 15 bases lay between the germline ends.

This clonotype was detected many times. The chain is built from TRBV19 and TRBJ1-5; D is possibly TRBD1 (5 bases). Germline V gene sequence: CDR1 LNHDA, CDR2 SQIVND (reference sequence). The CDR3 totals 13 residues. V shed 7 bases and J shed 4 bases, with 11 bases lying between them. As DNA, the CDR3 is TGTGCCAGTACGGACACACAGAATCAGCCCCAGCATTTT. Amino acids: CASTDTQNQPQHF. The whole variable domain, filled in from reference TRBV19 and TRBJ1-5, reads DGGITQSPKYLFRKEGQNVTLSCEQNLNHDAMYWYRQDPGQGLRLIYYSQIVNDFQKGDIAEGYSVSREKKESFPLTVTSAQKNPTAFYLCASTDTQNQPQHFGDGTRLSIL.

This clonotype was detected ten times or more. The genes are TRBV29-1 and TRBJ1-2, with 9 bases matching TRBD1. Germline V lookup: CDR1 SQVTM, CDR2 ANQGSEA. The junction had 2 bases not matched to a gene; V was cut back by 2 bases and J by 4 bases. This CDR3 spans 13 amino acids. The CDR3, as DNA: TGCAGCGTTGAAACAGGGGGCATCTATGGCTACACCTTC. Its protein product is CSVETGGIYGYTF.

With regard to this clonotype: A single base separates this from a much larger clone, so it may be a read error. Since no conserved phenylalanine or tryptophan closes the CDR3, a read error is the likely cause. The V call is TRBV10-3, the J call TRBJ2-7; D tentatively reads TRBD1 or TRBD2 (6 bases each). The CDR3 runs 14 residues. CDR1 is ENHRY and CDR2 is SYGVKD in the germline V gene. Trimming took 10 bases from V and 3 from J, leaving 19 bases between them. The CDR3 DNA is TGTGCCACCCAGGCGGGACAAGGCGACTACGAGCAGTACCTC. This encodes CATQAGQGDYEQYL.

The table lists this clonotype with many counts. The V and J genes are TRBV7-2 and TRBJ2-1, with D perhaps given as TRBD1 or TRBD2 (6 bases each). CDR3 size: 21 residues. The ends were cut back, 1 base at V and 1 base at J, with 26 bases in the middle. Germline V CDR1 and CDR2: SGHTA, FQGNSA. CDR3: CASSLVGGWEERRGSYNEQFF. The CDR3 region has the DNA TGTGCCAGCAGCTTAGTAGGGGGGTGGGAGGAAAGGCGTGGGTCCTACAATGAGCAGTTCTTC.

The V and J genes are TRBV20-1 and TRBJ2-3, with TRBD2 identical over 9 bases. The CDR3 loop spans 15 amino acids. Germline V CDR1 and CDR2: DFQATT, SNEGSKA (reference sequence). After removal of 6 bases from V and 4 bases from J, the junction contained 11 bases not matched to a gene. CDR3 region: CSAPPASGDADTQYF. The CDR3 region has the DNA TGCAGTGCCCCCCCCGCTAGCGGGGACGCAGATACGCAGTATTTT.

In its sample, this clonotype was seen a few times. The CDR3 does not end in the conserved phenylalanine or tryptophan, so this is likely a read error. This chain connects TRBV2 to TRBJ2-6, with 7 bases fitting TRBD1. This CDR3 spans 16 amino acids. V was pared by 10 bases and J by 0 bases, with 9 bases of the junction left unmatched. Per the germline V gene, CDR1 is SNHLY and CDR2 is FYNNEI. The CDR3 bases are TGTGCCACCAGGGGACAGCGAAGCTCTGGGGCCAACGTCCTGACTCTC. Its protein is CATRGQRSSGANVLTL.

In the case of this clonotype: Lacking the conserved final phenylalanine or tryptophan, this CDR3 likely reflects a read error. This chain joins TRBV29-1 and TRBJ1-2; D is possibly TRBD1 (6 bases). With 2 bases removed from V and 4 bases from J, the gap between germline ends came to 11 bases. From germline, CDR1 is SQVTM and CDR2 ANQGSEA. The CDR3 has 13 amino acids. The CDR3 sequence: CSVETRGSYGYTS. The CDR3 region has the DNA TGCAGCGTTGAAACCAGGGGAAGCTATGGCTACACCTCC.

A few counts support this clonotype. This chain joins TRBV29-1 and TRBJ2-6; no firm D call. The CDR3 sequence is 18 residues long. Between the trimmed V and J ends, which lost 1 base and 0 bases, there was a span of 16 bases. Per the germline V gene, CDR1 is SQVTM and CDR2 is ANQGSEA. CDR3 DNA: TGCAGCGTTGAAGGGCCAGGCGCGAGTCTCTCTGGGGCCAACGTCCTGACTTTC. It translates to CSVEGPGASLSGANVLTF.

At least ten counts were recorded for this clonotype. The rearrangement joins TRBV30 to TRBJ1-4; TRBD1 matches at 10 bases. J gave up 12 bases and V 5 bases, and 9 bases lay outside the gene matches. CDR1 is GTSNPN and CDR2 is SVGIG in the germline V gene (reference sequence). The CDR3 is made up of 13 amino acids. CDR3 amino acids: CAWVPGQGIELFF. DNA of the CDR3: TGTGCCTGGGTCCCGGGACAGGGGATTGAACTGTTTTTT.

The chain employs TRBV29-1 and TRBJ2-1, with TRBD2 identical over 11 bases. The V gene end was trimmed by 5 bases and the J gene end by 0 bases; junction bases not matched to a gene: 3. The CDR3 has 15 amino acids. Germline assignment: CDR1 SQVTM and CDR2 ANQGSEA. The CDR3 spells CSVRTSGYSYNEQFF. In nucleotides, the CDR3 is TGCAGCGTTAGGACTAGCGGGTACTCCTACAATGAGCAGTTCTTC.

This clonotype was detected many times. J is TRBJ2-1 and V is TRBV7-9; 10 positions agree with TRBD2. Germline V gives CDR1 SEHNR, CDR2 FQNEAQ (reference sequence). After removal of 7 bases from V and 5 bases from J, the junction contained 8 bases not matched to a gene. This CDR3 spans 15 amino acids. The CDR3 DNA follows: TGTGCCAGCACTATAAGCGGGAGGGCCAACAATGAGCAGTTCTTC. As protein: CASTISGRANNEQFF.

Regarding this clonotype: This sequence may be a read error, since a much larger clone differs from it by one base. V is TRBV30 and J is TRBJ1-2; the match to TRBD1 covers 11 bases. The CDR3 is 16 residues long. CDR1 and CDR2 from the germline V gene are GTSNPN and SVGIG (reference sequence). The V gene end was trimmed by 3 bases and the J gene end by 7 bases; junction bases not matched to a gene: 13. CDR3 in DNA: TGTGCCTGGAGCCTTCCCGGACAGGGGGCATTGGGTGGCTACACCTTC. It codes for CAWSLPGQGALGGYTF.

The chain is built from TRBV20-1 and TRBJ2-7; 9 positions match TRBD2. This CDR3 region has 13 residues. V trimming: 3 bases; J trimming: 7 bases; junction bases outside the gene matches: 7. Germline V gene sequence: CDR1 DFQATT, CDR2 SNEGSKA (reference sequence). For the CDR3, the DNA is TGCAGTGCTAGGTCCTACGCGGGAGGGGAGCAGTACTTC. Encoded protein: CSARSYAGGEQYF.

This clonotype came up a few times. The chain uses TRBV6-1 and TRBJ1-3; the match to TRBD1 covers 7 bases. Per the germline V gene, CDR1 is MNHNS and CDR2 is SASEGT. The CDR3 covers 15 residues. The V segment lost 5 bases and the J segment 0 bases; nucleotides outside the gene matches: 4. Here the CDR3 DNA reads TGTGCCAGCAGTCACGACAGGGCCTCTGGAAACACCATATATTTT. It codes for CASSHDRASGNTIYF.

There are many counts of this clonotype. V is TRBV20-1 and J is TRBJ1-1, with a possible D match to TRBD1 (6 bases). V was trimmed by 6 bases and J by 0 bases, leaving 11 bases between them. Germline CDR1 is DFQATT and CDR2 is SNEGSKA (reference sequence). The CDR3 spans 13 residues. DNA of the CDR3: TGCAGTGCACGGACAGCGATGAACACTGAAGCTTTCTTT. It specifies CSARTAMNTEAFF.

This clonotype was observed a few times. The rearrangement joins TRBV20-1 to TRBJ2-2; 7 bases agree with TRBD2. This CDR3 has 19 residues. Trimming took 0 bases from V and 6 from J; bases not matched to a gene: 19. Germline V gives CDR1 DFQATT, CDR2 SNEGSKA (reference sequence). CDR3 bases: TGCAGTGCTAGAGATCCGGGACTAAACTCAGAGTCCCTCGCCGGGGAGCTGTTTTTT. Encoded protein: CSARDPGLNSESLAGELFF.

This clonotype was counted many times. The chain uses TRBV6-2 or TRBV6-3 and TRBJ2-7; the match to TRBD2 covers 12 bases. After removal of 3 bases from V and 1 base from J, the junction contained 4 bases not matched to a gene. This CDR3 is 16 amino acids long. Germline V gene sequence: CDR1 MNHEY, CDR2 SVGEGT. The CDR3 coding sequence is TGTGCCAGCAGTTATGGGGGACTAGCGGGTTCCTACGAGCAGTACTTC. Residues: CASSYGGLAGSYEQYF.

There are many counts of this clonotype. The CDR3 reads CSAREPSSYEQYF. The CDR3 DNA follows: TGCAGTGCTAGAGAACCCAGCTCCTACGAGCAGTACTTC. This rearrangement joins TRBV20-1 to TRBJ2-7; no clear D. This CDR3 is built from 13 residues. The germline V and J ends were trimmed by 0 bases and 0 bases, with 6 bases remaining between them. Germline loops: CDR1 DFQATT, CDR2 SNEGSKA (reference sequence).

With regard to this clonotype: Given a much more abundant clone one base away, this may be a read error. This chain connects TRBV28 to TRBJ2-1; 8 positions match TRBD2. The CDR3 is made up of 16 amino acids. CDR1 is MDHEN, CDR2 SYDVKM, per germline. V was clipped by 3 bases and J by 5 bases; unmatched bases: 9. The CDR3 loop is CASSFVIGRENNEQFF. As DNA, the CDR3 is TGTGCCAGCAGTTTCGTGATCGGGAGGGAAAACAATGAGCAGTTCTTC. The full variable domain, completed using reference TRBV28 and TRBJ2-1, is DVKVTQSSRYLVKRTGEKVFLECVQDMDHENMFWYRQDPGLGLRLIYFSYDVKMKEKGDIPEGYSVSREKKERFSLILESASTNQTSMYLCASSFVIGRENNEQFFGPGTRLTVL.

This clonotype was recorded at least ten times. The V call is TRBV6-1, the J call TRBJ1-5; 10 nucleotides match TRBD1. The V and J ends lost 6 bases and 7 bases, in that order; junction bases with no gene match: 6. This CDR3 has 14 amino acids. Per germline, CDR1 MNHNS and CDR2 SASEGT. DNA for the CDR3: TGTGCCAGCAGCCAGACAGGGGGCAGGCAGCCCCAGCATTTT. Protein sequence: CASSQTGGRQPQHF.

This clonotype was observed many times. The chain uses TRBV4-1 and TRBJ1-4; D is unresolved. From germline, CDR1 is MGHRA and CDR2 YSYEKL. The V end was cut by 3 bases, the J end by 10 bases, with 6 bases between. The CDR3 sequence is 11 residues long. The CDR3 nucleotides read TGCGCCAGCAGCCAGGACGGAAAACTGTTTTTT. Its protein is CASSQDGKLFF.

This clonotype occurred many times. V and J are TRBV3-1 and TRBJ2-7; 8 bases fit TRBD1. V lost 8 bases to trimming and J lost 3 bases; unmatched junction nucleotides: 3. Per germline, CDR1 LGHDT and CDR2 YNNKEL (reference sequence). CDR3 length: 12 residues. CDR3 bases: TGTGCCAGCCTAGGACAGGGCTACGAGCAGTACTTC. Translating it yields CASLGQGYEQYF.